A selection of T cell receptor beta chains follows, all from one sample in a study of CD8+ T cells in alopecia areata. Some clones are missing from TCRdb's copy, which holds only in-frame ones; the method was immunoSEQ multiplex PCR. Counted here are tens of thousands of clones, less than 70% occurring once; the ten biggest clones make up about a fifth. The specimen comprised CD8+ T cells sorted from blood, sampled at week 4, from a patient treated with tofacitinib. Source of these receptors: a human donor with alopecia areata. Both conserved end residues are part of each CDR3. D genes are given only for firm matches. Size is omitted from some rows. Given values are once, few, many or a class for expanded clones.

TRBV13,TRBJ2-7,once,TRBD1,14,CASSINRGSYEQYF,TGTGCCAGCAGCATAAACAGGGGGTCCTACGAGCAGTACTTC
TRBV29-1,TRBJ1-2,once,-,12,CSVEGFYGGYTF,TGCAGCGTTGAAGGATTTTATGGGGGCTACACCTTC
TRBV29-1,TRBJ2-7,few,TRBD1,14,CSVETGTGSYEQYF,TGCAGCGTTGAGACCGGGACAGGGTCCTACGAGCAGTACTTC
TRBV7-2,TRBJ2-3,-,TRBD2,15,CASSLELAGGDTQYF,TGTGCCAGCAGCTTAGAACTAGCGGGGGGAGATACGCAGTATTTT
TRBV7-2,TRBJ2-7,few,-,14,CASSRQDNSYEQYF,TGTGCCAGCAGCCGACAGGACAACTCCTACGAGCAGTACTTC
TRBV30,TRBJ2-2,-,TRBD1,12,CAWGQGSGELFF,TGTGCCTGGGGACAGGGATCCGGGGAGCTGTTTTTT
TRBV5-6,TRBJ1-1,few,TRBD1,13,CASQRTGNTEAFF,TGTGCCAGCCAGCGGACAGGGAACACTGAAGCTTTCTTT
TRBV30,TRBJ1-1,-,TRBD1,12,CAWGQGNTEAFF,TGTGCCTGGGGACAGGGGAACACTGAAGCTTTCTTT
TRBV19,TRBJ2-2,few,-,15,CASSIGTTNTGELFF,TGTGCCAGTAGTATAGGGACAACGAACACCGGGGAGCTGTTTTTT
TRBV30,TRBJ2-3,few,-,11,CAWTASDTQYF,TGTGCCTGGACCGCGTCAGATACGCAGTATTTT
TRBV30,TRBJ1-1,-,-,13,CAWSVGRFTEAFF,TGTGCCTGGAGTGTTGGGCGATTCACTGAAGCTTTCTTT
TRBV29-1,TRBJ2-5,once,TRBD1,15,CSVEYSGDSRETQYF,TGCAGCGTTGAATATTCAGGGGACAGTCGGGAGACCCAGTACTTC
TRBV30,TRBJ1-1,once,-,13,CAWSIVGNTEAFF,TGTGCCTGGAGTATTGTCGGAAACACTGAAGCTTTCTTT
TRBV13,TRBJ2-7,few,-,23,CASSLTFGTTGLLLTDGVYEQYF,TGTGCCAGCAGCTTAACCTTTGGCACTACAGGGTTATTGTTAACTGATGGAGTGTACGAGCAGTACTTC
TRBV29-1,TRBJ2-6,-,-,15,CSVGTGCCGANVLTF,TGCAGCGTTGGTACAGGGTGTTGTGGGGCCAACGTCCTGACTTTC
TRBV10-3,TRBJ2-6,-,TRBD1,16,CAIRDYPGTGPNVLTF,TGTGCCATCAGAGATTACCCCGGGACAGGCCCCAACGTCCTGACTTTC
TRBV5-6,TRBJ1-5,-,-,14,CASSQIGGNQPQHF,TGTGCCAGCAGCCAAATTGGAGGAAATCAGCCCCAGCATTTT
TRBV11-2,TRBJ2-7,few,-,12,CASSLVTFEQYF,TGTGCCAGCAGCTTAGTTACGTTCGAGCAGTACTTC